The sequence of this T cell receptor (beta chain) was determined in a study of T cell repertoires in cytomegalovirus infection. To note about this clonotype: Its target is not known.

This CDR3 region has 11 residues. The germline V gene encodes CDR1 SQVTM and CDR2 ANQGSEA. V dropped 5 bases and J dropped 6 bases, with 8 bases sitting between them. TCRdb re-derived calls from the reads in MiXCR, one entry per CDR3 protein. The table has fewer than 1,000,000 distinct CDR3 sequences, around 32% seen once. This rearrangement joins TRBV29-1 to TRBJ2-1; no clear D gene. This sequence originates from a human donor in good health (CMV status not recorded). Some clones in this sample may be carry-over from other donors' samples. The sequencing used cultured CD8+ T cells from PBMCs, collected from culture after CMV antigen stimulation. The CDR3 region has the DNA TGCAGCGTTCCCCCTAGCAATGAGCAGTTCTTC. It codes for CSVPPSNEQFF.